This T cell receptor beta chain was recovered during a study of graft-versus-host responses after intestinal transplantation. Findings and limits, study-wide: Researchers found GvH clones in recipient marrow, and some showed up first in ileum or blood. Researchers found peak circulating GvH clone levels linked to early post-transplant HvG declines.

Assay used: immunoSEQ multiplex PCR; TCRdb lists only in-frame clones, some missing. The sample carries roughly 100,000 clones, roughly 87% recorded once. CDR3 size: 16 residues. Germline CDR1 is SEHNR and CDR2 is FQNEAQ (reference sequence). V gave up 6 bases and J gave up 9 bases; unmatched junction bases: 14. As regards this clone: Its matching antigen is unknown.

The chain couples TRBV7-9 to TRBJ2-1, with TRBD2 identical over 10 bases. This TCR came from a human donor who received an intestinal transplant. Sequenced material: unstimulated CD4+ T cells sorted from spleen or lymph node cells, taken before intestinal transplant. In DNA form, the CDR3 reads TGTGCCAGCAGTTATGAGCGGGGGGGCGTACTCAGTGAGCAGTTCTTC. It translates to CASSYERGGVLSEQFF. Full variable domain (missing parts from reference TRBV7-9 and TRBJ2-1): DTGVSQNPRHKITKRGQNVTFRCDPISEHNRLYWYRQTLGQGPEFLTYFQNEAQLEKSRLLSDRFSAERPKGSFSTLEIQRTEQGDSAMYLCASSYERGGVLSEQFFGPGTRLTVL.